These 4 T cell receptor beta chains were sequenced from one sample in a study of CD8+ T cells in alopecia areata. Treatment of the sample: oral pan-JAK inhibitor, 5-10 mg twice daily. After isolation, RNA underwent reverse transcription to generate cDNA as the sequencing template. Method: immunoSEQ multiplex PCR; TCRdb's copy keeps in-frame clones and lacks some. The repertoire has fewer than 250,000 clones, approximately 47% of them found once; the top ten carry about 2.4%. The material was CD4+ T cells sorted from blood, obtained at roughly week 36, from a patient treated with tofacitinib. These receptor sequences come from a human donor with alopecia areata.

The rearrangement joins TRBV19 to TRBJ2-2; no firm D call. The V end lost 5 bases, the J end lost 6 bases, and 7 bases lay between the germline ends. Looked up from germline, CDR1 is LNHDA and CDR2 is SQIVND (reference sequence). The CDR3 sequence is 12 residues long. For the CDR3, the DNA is TGTGCCAGTAGTTACCCCCCCGGGGAGCTGTTTTTT. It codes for CASSYPPGELFF.

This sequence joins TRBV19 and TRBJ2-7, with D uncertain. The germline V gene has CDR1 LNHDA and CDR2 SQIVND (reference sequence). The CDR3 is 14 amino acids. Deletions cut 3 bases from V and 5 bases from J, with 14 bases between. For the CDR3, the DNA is TGTGCCAGTAGTATGCGGTCAAGGACCGACGAGCAGTACTTC. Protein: CASSMRSRTDEQYF.

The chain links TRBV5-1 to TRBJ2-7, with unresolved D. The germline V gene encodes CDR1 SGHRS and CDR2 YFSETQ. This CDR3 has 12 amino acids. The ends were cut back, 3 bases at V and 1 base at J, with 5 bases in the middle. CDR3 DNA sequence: TGCGCCAGCAGCTCGGCGTCCTACGAGCAGTACTTC. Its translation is CASSSASYEQYF.

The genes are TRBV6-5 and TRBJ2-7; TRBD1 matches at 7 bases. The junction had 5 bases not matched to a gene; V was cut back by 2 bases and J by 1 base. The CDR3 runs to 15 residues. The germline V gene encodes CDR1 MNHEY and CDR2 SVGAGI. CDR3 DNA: TGTGCCAGCAGTTACGGTTCCAGGGGGTCCTACGAGCAGTACTTC. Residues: CASSYGSRGSYEQYF.